This T cell receptor (beta chain) emerged from a study of T cells expressing NK-cell markers. The CDR3 runs 19 residues. Germline CDR1 is KGHSH and CDR2 is LQKENI. TCRdb re-called the 5' RACE reads; every CDR3 protein appears as one record, without DNA. The listing records over 200,000 distinct CDR3 sequences. This receptor was identified in a man aged 18-30 years in good health. Specimen: blood T cells: a sorted CD56 or NKG2C T cell subset, CD4+ or CD8+ T cells, or bulk PBMC T cells (not recorded which). The chain couples TRBV18 to TRBJ2-1; checking the TCRdb D call of TRBD1 is not possible without DNA. The CDR3 is CASSQGNPGPAQTYNEQFF.